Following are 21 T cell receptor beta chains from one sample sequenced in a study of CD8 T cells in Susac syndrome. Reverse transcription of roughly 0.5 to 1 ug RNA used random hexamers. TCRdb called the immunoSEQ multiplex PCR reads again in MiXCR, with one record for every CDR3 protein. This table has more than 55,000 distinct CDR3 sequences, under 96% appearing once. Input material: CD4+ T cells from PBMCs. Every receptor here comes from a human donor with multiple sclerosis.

The CDR3 protein is CSADSTGERHEQYF. The CDR3 region has the DNA TGCAGTGCGGATTCGACAGGGGAAAGACACGAGCAGTACTTC. V gene TRBV20-1 combines with J gene TRBJ2-7, with 8 bases that match TRBD1. CDR3 length: 14 residues. The J segment lost 5 bases and the V segment lost 6 bases, leaving 12 bases of the junction unmatched. Germline-derived CDR1 and CDR2 are DFQATT and SNEGSKA (reference sequence).

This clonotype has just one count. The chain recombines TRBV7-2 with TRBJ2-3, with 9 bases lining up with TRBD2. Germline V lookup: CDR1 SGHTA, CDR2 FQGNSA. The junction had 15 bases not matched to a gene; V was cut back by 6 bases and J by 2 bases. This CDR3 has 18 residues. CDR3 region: CASSPTPGTSSTTDTQYF. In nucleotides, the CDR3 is TGTGCCAGCAGTCCTACACCCGGGACTAGCAGCACCACAGATACGCAGTATTTT.

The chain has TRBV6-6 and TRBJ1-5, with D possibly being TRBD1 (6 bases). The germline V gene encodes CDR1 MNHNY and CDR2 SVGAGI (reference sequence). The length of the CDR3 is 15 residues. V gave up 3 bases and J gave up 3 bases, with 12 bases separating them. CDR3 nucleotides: TGTGCCAGCAGTTATGGCAGGGGAAACAATCAGCCCCAGCATTTT. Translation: CASSYGRGNNQPQHF.

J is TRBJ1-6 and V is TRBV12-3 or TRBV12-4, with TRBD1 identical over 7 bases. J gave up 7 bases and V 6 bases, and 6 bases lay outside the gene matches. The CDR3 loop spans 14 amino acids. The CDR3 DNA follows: TGTGCCAGCAGCCGTGACAGGGAGAATTCACCCCTCCACTTT. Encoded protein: CASSRDRENSPLHF.

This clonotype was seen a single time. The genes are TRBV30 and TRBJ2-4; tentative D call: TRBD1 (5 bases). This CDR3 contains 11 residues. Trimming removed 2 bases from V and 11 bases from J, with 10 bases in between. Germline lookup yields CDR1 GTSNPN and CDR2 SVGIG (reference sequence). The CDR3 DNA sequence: TGTGCCTGGAGTCCAGGACATTTTCAGTACTTC. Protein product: CAWSPGHFQYF.

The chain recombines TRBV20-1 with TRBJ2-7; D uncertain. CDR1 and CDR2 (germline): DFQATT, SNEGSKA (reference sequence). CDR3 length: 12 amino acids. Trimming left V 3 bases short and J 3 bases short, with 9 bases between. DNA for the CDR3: TGCAGTGCTAGGGATCCTAGCTACGAGCAGTACTTC. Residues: CSARDPSYEQYF.

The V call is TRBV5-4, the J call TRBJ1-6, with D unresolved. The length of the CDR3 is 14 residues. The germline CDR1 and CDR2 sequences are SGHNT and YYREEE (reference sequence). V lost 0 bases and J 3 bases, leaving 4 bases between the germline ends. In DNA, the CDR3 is TGTGCCAGCAGCTTGGAGGGCTATAATTCACCCCTCCACTTT. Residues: CASSLEGYNSPLHF.

CDR3 protein: CASSLSPNYEQYF. CDR3 nucleotides: TGTGCCAGCAGTTTATCTCCAAACTACGAGCAGTACTTC. The chain couples TRBV12-3 or TRBV12-4 to TRBJ2-7; unclear D gene. V was pared by 2 bases and J by 3 bases, with 8 bases between. There are 13 residues in the CDR3.

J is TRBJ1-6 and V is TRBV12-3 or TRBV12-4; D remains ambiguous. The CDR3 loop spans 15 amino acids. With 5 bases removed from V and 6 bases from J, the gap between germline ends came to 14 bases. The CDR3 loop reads CASSPRWRPNSPLHF. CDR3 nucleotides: TGTGCCAGCAGTCCTCGGTGGAGACCTAATTCACCCCTCCACTTT.

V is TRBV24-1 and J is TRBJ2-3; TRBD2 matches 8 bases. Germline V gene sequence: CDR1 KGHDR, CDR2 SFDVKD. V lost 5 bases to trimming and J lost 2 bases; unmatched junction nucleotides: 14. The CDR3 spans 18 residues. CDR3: CATSGGSGGQLFTDTQYF. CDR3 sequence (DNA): TGTGCCACCAGTGGGGGAAGCGGGGGCCAACTCTTCACAGATACGCAGTATTTT.

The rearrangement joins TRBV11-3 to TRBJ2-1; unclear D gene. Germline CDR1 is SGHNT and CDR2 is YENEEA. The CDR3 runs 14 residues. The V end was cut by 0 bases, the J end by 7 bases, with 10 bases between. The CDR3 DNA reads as TGTGCCAGCAGCTTAGATGCAACGGGTAATGAGCAGTTCTTC. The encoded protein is CASSLDATGNEQFF.

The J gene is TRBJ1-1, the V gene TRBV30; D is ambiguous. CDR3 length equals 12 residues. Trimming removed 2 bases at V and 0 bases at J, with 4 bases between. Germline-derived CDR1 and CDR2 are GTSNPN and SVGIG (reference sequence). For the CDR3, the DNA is TGTGCCTGGAGTTTGATGAACACTGAAGCTTTCTTT. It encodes CAWSLMNTEAFF.

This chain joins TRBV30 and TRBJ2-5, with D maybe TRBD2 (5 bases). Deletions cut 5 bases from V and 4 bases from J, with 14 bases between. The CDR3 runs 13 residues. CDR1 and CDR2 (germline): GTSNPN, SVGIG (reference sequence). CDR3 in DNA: TGTGCCTGGGACGAGGGCAGTGGAGAGACCCAGTACTTC. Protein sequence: CAWDEGSGETQYF.

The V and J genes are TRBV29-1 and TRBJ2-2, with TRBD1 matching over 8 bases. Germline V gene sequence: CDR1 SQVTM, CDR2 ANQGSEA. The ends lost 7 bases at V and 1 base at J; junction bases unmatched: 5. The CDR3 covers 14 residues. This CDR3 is CSGLQGGNTGELFF. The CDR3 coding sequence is TGCAGCGGACTACAGGGGGGGAACACCGGGGAGCTGTTTTTT.

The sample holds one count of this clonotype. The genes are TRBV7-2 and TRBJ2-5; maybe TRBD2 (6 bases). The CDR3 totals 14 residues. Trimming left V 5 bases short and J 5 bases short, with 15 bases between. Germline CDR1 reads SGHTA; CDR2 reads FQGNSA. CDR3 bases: TGTGCCAGCAGCCGAATAGCGGCCCGGGAGACCCAGTACTTC. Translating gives CASSRIAARETQYF.

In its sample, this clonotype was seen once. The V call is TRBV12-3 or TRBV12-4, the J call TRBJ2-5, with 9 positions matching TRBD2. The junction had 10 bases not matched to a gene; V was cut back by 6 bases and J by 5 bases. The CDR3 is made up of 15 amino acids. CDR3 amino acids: CASSSRRGGRETQYF. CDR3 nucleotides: TGTGCCAGCAGCTCGAGGCGGGGGGGCCGTGAGACCCAGTACTTC.

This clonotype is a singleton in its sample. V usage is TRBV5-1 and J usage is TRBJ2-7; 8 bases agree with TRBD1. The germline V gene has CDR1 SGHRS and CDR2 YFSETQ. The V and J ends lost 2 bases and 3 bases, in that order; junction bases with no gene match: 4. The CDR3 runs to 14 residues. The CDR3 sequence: CASSLRTGNYEQYF. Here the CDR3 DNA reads TGCGCCAGCAGCTTACGGACAGGGAACTACGAGCAGTACTTC.

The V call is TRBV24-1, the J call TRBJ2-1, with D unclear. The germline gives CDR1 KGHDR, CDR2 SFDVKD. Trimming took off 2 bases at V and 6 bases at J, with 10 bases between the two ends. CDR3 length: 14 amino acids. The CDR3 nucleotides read TGTGCCACCAGTGATTCGGACCGCAGCAATGAGCAGTTCTTC. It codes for CATSDSDRSNEQFF.

CDR3 region: CAWSRGQGQPEQYF. The CDR3 coding sequence is TGTGCCTGGAGTAGGGGACAGGGGCAGCCCGAGCAGTACTTC. This chain links TRBV30 with TRBJ2-7; 10 bases are shared with TRBD1. The CDR3 is made up of 14 amino acids. V trimming: 2 bases; J trimming: 6 bases; junction bases outside the gene matches: 7. In germline, CDR1 is GTSNPN, CDR2 SVGIG (reference sequence).

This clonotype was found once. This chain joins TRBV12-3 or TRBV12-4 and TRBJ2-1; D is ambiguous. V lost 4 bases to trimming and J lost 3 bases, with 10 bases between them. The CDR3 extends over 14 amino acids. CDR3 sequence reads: CASSSRGLYNEQFF. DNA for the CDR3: TGTGCCAGCAGTTCCCGTGGTCTCTACAATGAGCAGTTCTTC.

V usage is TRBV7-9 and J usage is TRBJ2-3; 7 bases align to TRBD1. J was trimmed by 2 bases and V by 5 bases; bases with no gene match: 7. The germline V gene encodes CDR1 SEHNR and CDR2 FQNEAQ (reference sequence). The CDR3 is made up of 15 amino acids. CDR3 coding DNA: TGTGCCAGCAGCGGAATCACAGGGGCCACAGATACGCAGTATTTT. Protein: CASSGITGATDTQYF.